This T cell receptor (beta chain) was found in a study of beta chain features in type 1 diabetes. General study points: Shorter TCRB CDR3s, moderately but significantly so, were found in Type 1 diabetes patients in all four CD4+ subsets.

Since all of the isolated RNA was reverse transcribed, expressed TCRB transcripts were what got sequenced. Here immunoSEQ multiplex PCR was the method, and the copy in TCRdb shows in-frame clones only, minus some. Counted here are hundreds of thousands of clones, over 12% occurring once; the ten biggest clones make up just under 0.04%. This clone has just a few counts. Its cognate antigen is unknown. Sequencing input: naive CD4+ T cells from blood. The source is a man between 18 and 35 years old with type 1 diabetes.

This chain's CDR3 is CASSLATAGSSPLHF. The CDR3 DNA sequence: TGTGCCAGCAGCTTAGCCACAGCGGGAAGTTCACCCCTCCACTTT. The chain couples TRBV7-2 to TRBJ1-6, with D unresolved. Germline lookup yields CDR1 SGHTA and CDR2 FQGNSA. The V end was cut by 0 bases, the J end by 9 bases, with 12 bases between. This CDR3 is 15 amino acids long.